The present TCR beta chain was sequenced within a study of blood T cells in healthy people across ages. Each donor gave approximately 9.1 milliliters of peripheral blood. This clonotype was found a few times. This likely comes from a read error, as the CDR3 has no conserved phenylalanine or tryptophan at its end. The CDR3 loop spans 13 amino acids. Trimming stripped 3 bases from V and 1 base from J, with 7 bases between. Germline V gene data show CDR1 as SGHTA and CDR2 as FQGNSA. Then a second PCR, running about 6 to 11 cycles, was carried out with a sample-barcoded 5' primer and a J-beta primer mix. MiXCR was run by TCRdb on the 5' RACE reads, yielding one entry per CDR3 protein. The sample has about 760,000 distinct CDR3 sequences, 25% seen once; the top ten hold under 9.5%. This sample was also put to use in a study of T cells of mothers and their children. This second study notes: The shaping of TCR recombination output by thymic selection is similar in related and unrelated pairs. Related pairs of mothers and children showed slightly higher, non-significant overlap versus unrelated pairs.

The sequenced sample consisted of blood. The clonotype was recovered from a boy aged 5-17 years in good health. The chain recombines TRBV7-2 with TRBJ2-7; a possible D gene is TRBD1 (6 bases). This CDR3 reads CASSFQGSYEQYL. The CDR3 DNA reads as TGTGCCAGCAGCTTTCAGGGGTCCTACGAGCAGTACCTC.